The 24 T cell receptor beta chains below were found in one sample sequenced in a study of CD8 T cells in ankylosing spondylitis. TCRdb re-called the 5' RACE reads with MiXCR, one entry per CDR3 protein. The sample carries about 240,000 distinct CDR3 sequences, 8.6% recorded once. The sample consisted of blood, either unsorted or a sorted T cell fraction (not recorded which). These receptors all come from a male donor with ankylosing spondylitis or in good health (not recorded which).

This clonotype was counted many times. CDR3 coding DNA: TGTGCCAGCAGTGAAGATGAATTCCTGAACACTGAAGCTTTCTTT. It encodes CASSEDEFLNTEAFF. J is TRBJ1-1 and V is TRBV6-1; D is undetermined. Between the trimmed V and J ends, which lost 1 base and 0 bases, there was a span of 9 bases. The CDR3 extends over 15 amino acids. The germline CDR1 and CDR2 sequences are MNHNS and SASEGT.

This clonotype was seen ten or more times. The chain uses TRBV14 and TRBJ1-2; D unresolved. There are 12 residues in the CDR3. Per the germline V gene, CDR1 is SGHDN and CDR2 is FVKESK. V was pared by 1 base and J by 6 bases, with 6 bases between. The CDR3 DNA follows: TGTGCCAGCAGCCAAGCGAGACATGGCTACACCTTC. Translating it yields CASSQARHGYTF.

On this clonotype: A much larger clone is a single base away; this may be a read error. CDR3 residues: CASSYDNLRKTQFF. In DNA, the CDR3 is TGTGCCAGCAGTTACGATAATCTTAGGAAGACCCAGTTCTTC. The chain joins TRBV6-2 or TRBV6-3 to TRBJ2-5; D is undetermined. The J call may be incorrect, as the DNA end agrees better with TRBJ2-1. Germline-derived CDR1 and CDR2 are MNHEY and SVGEGT. The CDR3 has 14 amino acids.

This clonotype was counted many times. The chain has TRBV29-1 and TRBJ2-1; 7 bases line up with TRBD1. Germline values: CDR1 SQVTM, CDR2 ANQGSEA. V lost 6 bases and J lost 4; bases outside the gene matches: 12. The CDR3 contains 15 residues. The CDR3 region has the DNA TGCAGCGTGAAAATTCGGGACAGACCTTACAATGAGCAGTTCTTC. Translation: CSVKIRDRPYNEQFF.

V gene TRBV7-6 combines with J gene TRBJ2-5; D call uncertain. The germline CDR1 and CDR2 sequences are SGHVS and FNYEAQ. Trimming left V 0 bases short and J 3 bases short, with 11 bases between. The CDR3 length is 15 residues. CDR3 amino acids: CASSLALTIEETQYF. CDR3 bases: TGTGCCAGCAGCTTAGCGCTCACGATCGAAGAGACCCAGTACTTC.

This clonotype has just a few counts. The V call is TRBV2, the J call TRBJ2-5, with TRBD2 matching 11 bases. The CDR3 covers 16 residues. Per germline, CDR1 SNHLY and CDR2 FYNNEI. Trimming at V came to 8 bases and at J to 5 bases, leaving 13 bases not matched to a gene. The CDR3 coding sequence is TGTGCCAGCGGGACTAGCGGCTACGCCCTCCAGGAGACCCAGTACTTC. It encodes CASGTSGYALQETQYF.

The CDR3 nucleotides are TGTGCCAGCAGCTTAGGGCGGAGCGGCGGGAATGAGCAGTTCTTC. Amino acid sequence: CASSLGRSGGNEQFF. The chain couples TRBV7-2 to TRBJ2-1; D might be TRBD2 (5 bases). Deletions cut 1 base from V and 7 bases from J, with 14 bases between. Germline V gene data show CDR1 as SGHTA and CDR2 as FQGNSA. This CDR3 is built from 15 residues.

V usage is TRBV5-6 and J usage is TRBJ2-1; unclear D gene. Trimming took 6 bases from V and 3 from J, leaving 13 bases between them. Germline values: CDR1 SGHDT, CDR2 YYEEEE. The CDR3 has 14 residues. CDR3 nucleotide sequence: TGTGCCAGCACCCTATACGAAGACTACAATGAGCAGTTCTTC. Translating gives CASTLYEDYNEQFF.

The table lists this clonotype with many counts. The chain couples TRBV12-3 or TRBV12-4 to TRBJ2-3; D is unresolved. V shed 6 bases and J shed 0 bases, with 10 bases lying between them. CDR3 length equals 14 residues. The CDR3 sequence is CASSPLQSTDTQYF. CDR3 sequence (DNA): TGTGCCAGCAGCCCCTTGCAGAGCACAGATACGCAGTATTTT.

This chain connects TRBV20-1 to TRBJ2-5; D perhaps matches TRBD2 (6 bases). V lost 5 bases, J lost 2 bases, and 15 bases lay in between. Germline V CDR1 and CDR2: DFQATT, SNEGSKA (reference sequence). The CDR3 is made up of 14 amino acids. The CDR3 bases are TGCAGTGCTGGTCCGCCGCGGGGACAAGAGACCCAGTACTTC. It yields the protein CSAGPPRGQETQYF.

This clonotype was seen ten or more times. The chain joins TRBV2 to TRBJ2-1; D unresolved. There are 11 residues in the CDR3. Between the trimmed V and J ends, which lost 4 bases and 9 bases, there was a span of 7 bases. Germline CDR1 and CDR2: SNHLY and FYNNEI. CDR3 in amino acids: CASSVPGEQFF. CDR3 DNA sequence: TGTGCCAGCAGTGTCCCAGGTGAGCAGTTCTTC.

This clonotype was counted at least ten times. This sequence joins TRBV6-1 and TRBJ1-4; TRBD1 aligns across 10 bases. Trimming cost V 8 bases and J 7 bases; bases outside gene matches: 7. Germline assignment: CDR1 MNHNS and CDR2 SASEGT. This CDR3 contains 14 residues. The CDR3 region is CASASGTGAEKLFF. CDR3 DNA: TGTGCCAGCGCCTCCGGGACAGGGGCTGAAAAACTGTTTTTT.

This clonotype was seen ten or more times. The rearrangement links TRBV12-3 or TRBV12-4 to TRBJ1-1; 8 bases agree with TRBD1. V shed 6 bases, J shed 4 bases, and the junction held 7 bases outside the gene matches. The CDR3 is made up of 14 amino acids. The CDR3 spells CASRTTGDSTEAFF. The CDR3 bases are TGTGCCAGCAGGACGACAGGGGATTCCACTGAAGCTTTCTTT.

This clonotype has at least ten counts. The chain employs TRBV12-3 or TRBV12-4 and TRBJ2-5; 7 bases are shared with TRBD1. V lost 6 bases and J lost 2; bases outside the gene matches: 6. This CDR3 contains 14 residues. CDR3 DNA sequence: TGTGCCAGCAGGAGGGACAGCCTACAAGAGACCCAGTACTTC. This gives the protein CASRRDSLQETQYF.

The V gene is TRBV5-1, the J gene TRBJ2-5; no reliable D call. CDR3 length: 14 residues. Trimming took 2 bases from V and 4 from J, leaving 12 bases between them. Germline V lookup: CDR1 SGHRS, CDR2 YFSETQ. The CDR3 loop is CASSLESNRETQYF. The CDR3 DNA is TGCGCCAGCAGCTTAGAAAGCAACAGAGAGACCCAGTACTTC.

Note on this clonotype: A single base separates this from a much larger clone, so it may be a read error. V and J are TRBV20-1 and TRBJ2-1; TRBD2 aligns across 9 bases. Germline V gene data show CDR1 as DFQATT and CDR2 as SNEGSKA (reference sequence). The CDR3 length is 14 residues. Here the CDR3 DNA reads TGCGGTGCTAGAGCTAGCGGGAACTACAATGAGCAGTTCTTC. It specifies CGARASGNYNEQFF.

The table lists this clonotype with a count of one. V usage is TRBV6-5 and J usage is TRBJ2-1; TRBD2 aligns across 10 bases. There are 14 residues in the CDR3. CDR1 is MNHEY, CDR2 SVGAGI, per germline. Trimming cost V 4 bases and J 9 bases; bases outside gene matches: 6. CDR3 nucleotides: TGTGCCAGCAGTTCAGGACTAGCGGCCAGTGAGCAGTTCTTC. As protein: CASSSGLAASEQFF.

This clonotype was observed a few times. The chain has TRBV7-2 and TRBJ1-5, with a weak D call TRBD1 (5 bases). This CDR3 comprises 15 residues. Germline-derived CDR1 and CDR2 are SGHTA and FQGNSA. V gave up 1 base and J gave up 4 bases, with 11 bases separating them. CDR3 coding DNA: TGTGCCAGCAGCTTAGTCCCAGGGCCTAATCAGCCCCAGCATTTT. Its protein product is CASSLVPGPNQPQHF.

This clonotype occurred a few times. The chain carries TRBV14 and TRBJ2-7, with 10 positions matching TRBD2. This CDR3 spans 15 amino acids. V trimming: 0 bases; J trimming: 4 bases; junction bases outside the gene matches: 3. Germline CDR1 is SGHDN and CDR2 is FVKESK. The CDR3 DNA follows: TGTGCCAGCAGCCAAGAGAGCGGGAGGGCGTACGAGCAGTACTTC. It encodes CASSQESGRAYEQYF.

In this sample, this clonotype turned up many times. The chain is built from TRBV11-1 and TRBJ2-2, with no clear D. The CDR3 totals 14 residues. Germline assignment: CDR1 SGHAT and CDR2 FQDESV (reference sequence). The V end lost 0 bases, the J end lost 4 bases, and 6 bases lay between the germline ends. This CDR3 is CASSLAQTTGELFF. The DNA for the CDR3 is TGTGCCAGCAGCTTAGCACAGACCACCGGGGAGCTGTTTTTT.

This chain's CDR3 is CSVVNRGQNTEAFF. CDR3 in DNA: TGCAGCGTGGTCAACAGGGGCCAAAACACTGAAGCTTTCTTT. This chain links TRBV29-1 with TRBJ1-1; 7 bases align to TRBD1. V dropped 6 bases and J dropped 2; count of bases not matched to a gene: 9. This CDR3 spans 14 amino acids. Per the germline V gene, CDR1 is SQVTM and CDR2 is ANQGSEA.

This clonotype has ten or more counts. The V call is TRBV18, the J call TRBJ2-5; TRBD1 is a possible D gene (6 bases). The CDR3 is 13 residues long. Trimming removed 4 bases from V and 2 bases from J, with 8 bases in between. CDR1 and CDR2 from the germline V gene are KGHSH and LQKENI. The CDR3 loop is CASSRGQQETQYF. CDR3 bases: TGTGCCAGCTCACGTGGACAGCAAGAGACCCAGTACTTC.

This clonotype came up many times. In DNA form, the CDR3 reads TGCAGTGCCGCGGACAGGGGGCGGAACACTGAAGCTTTCTTT. Protein sequence: CSAADRGRNTEAFF. The chain has TRBV20-1 and TRBJ1-1; 11 positions agree with TRBD1. This CDR3 comprises 14 residues. The V segment lost 6 bases and the J segment 1 base; nucleotides outside the gene matches: 4. Germline CDR1 and CDR2: DFQATT and SNEGSKA (reference sequence).

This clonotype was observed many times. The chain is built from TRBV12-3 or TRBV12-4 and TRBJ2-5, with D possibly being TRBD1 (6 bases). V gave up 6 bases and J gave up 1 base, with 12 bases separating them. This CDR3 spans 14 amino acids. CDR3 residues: CASRSIRGQETQYF. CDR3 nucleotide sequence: TGTGCCAGCAGGAGCATCAGGGGCCAAGAGACCCAGTACTTC.